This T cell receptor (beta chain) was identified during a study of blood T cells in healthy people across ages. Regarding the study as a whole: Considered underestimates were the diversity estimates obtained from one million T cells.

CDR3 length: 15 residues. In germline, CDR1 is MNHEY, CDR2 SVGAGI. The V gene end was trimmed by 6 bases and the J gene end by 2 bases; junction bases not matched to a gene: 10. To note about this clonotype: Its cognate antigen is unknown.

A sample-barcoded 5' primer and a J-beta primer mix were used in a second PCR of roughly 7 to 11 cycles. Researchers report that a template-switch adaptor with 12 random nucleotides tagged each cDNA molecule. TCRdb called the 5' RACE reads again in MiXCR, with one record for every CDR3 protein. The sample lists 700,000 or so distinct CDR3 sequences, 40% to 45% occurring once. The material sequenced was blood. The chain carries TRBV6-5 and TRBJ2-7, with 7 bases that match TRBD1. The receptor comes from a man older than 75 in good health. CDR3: CASRPRTGLTYEQYF. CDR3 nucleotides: TGTGCCAGCAGACCCCGGACAGGTCTTACCTACGAGCAGTACTTC.